This entry lists 23 T cell receptor beta chains sequenced from one sample in a study of cytomegalovirus exposure and HLA in healthy donors. PCR primers comprised 60 Vbeta and 13 Jbeta primers. Sequencing was performed with immunoSEQ multiplex PCR; in TCRdb, only in-frame clones are kept and a portion is missing. The sample shows about 84,000 clones, 63% of them seen only once. Sequencing was done on a sample of PBMCs. The receptor set was obtained from a woman aged 40 to 49 in good health and CMV-seropositive.

V is TRBV7-8 and J is TRBJ1-4; D gene unclear. The length of the CDR3 is 16 residues. V was cut by 5 bases and J by 0 bases, with 13 bases left in between. Germline V CDR1 and CDR2: SGHVS, FQNEAQ. CDR3 coding DNA: TGTGCCAGCAGCCCCGACAAGCTTGCAACTAATGAAAAACTGTTTTTT. It translates to CASSPDKLATNEKLFF. Together with reference TRBV7-8 and TRBJ1-4, the CDR3 gives the full variable domain: GAGVSQSPRYKVAKRGQDVALRCDPISGHVSLFWYQQALGQGPEFLTYFQNEAQLDKSGLPSDRFFAERPEGSVSTLKIQRTQQEDSAVYLCASSPDKLATNEKLFFGSGTQLSVL.

In this sample, this clone turned up a few times. This chain connects TRBV4-3 to TRBJ2-1; D not resolved. Trimming left V 0 bases short and J 9 bases short, with 9 bases between. The CDR3 consists of 13 residues. Looked up from germline, CDR1 is LGHNA and CDR2 is YSLEER. In nucleotides, the CDR3 is TGCGCCAGCAGCCAAGACGATGGGCGTGAGCAGTTCTTC. Translation: CASSQDDGREQFF.

This clone was observed a handful of times. The gene calls are TRBV25-1 and TRBJ2-3; D remains unclear. CDR1 and CDR2 from the germline V gene are MGHDK and SYGVNS. Between the trimmed V and J ends, which lost 4 bases and 4 bases, there was a span of 9 bases. The CDR3 sequence is 13 residues long. The CDR3 loop reads CASSATTADTQYF. CDR3 bases: TGTGCCAGCAGTGCAACCACAGCAGATACGCAGTATTTT.

This clone showed up just a few times. The genes are TRBV28 and TRBJ2-2, with 8 nucleotides matching TRBD2. The germline V gene has CDR1 MDHEN and CDR2 SYDVKM. CDR3 length: 14 amino acids. V dropped 7 bases and J dropped 9; count of bases not matched to a gene: 10. The DNA for the CDR3 is TGTGCCAGCAATTACGGTAGCGGGGTCCGGGAGCTGTTTTTT. Its protein product is CASNYGSGVRELFF.

The chain uses TRBV28 and TRBJ2-7, with D tentatively TRBD1 (6 bases). Germline V CDR1 and CDR2: MDHEN, SYDVKM. V lost 1 base and J 0 bases, leaving 13 bases between the germline ends. The CDR3 has 16 amino acids. Here the CDR3 reads CASSLLGQGISYEQYF. The DNA of the CDR3 is TGTGCCAGCAGTTTATTAGGCCAGGGGATCTCCTACGAGCAGTACTTC.

The chain links TRBV4-1 to TRBJ2-5; perhaps TRBD1 as D (6 bases). CDR1 and CDR2 from the germline V gene are MGHRA and YSYEKL. V was cut by 4 bases and J by 2 bases, with 17 bases left in between. This CDR3 is built from 16 residues. The CDR3 coding sequence is TGCGCCAGCAGCCGGGCCCTAACAGGGAAACAAGAGACCCAGTACTTC. It is translated as CASSRALTGKQETQYF.

This clone was detected once. The V and J genes are TRBV10-3 and TRBJ2-2, with D possibly matching TRBD1 (6 bases). This CDR3 spans 14 amino acids. V gave up 4 bases and J gave up 3 bases, with 9 bases separating them. In germline, CDR1 is ENHRY, CDR2 SYGVKD. The CDR3 protein is CAISGQDDTGELFF. The CDR3 nucleotides read TGTGCCATCAGTGGACAGGATGACACCGGGGAGCTGTTTTTT.

The sample holds a few counts of this clone. Here the CDR3 reads CASSQGLTGTGEQYF. DNA for the CDR3: TGCGCCAGCAGCCAAGGTTTAACTGGTACGGGCGAGCAGTACTTC. This rearrangement joins TRBV4-3 to TRBJ2-7, with D uncertain. Germline CDR1 LGHNA, CDR2 YSLEER. The CDR3 extends over 15 amino acids. V gave up 1 base and J gave up 6 bases, with 16 bases separating them.

This clone came up a few times. This chain connects TRBV7-2 to TRBJ2-7, with TRBD1 matching over 9 bases. The V segment lost 4 bases and the J segment 0 bases; nucleotides outside the gene matches: 7. Looked up from germline, CDR1 is SGHTA and CDR2 is FQGNSA. This CDR3 contains 16 residues. The CDR3 spells CASSSSGTGSSYEQYF. As DNA, the CDR3 is TGTGCCAGCAGCTCGAGTGGGACAGGGAGCTCCTACGAGCAGTACTTC.

The chain recombines TRBV21-1 with TRBJ2-2; TRBD2, the D gene given by the table, was not confirmed from the DNA. TRBV21-1 is described as a pseudogene. This CDR3 spans 20 amino acids. DNA for the CDR3: TGTGCCAGCAGCCTACTGCGGACTAGCGGAGGTCTATTGAACACCGGGGAGCTGTTTTTT. Residues: CASSLLRTSGGLLNTGELFF.

This chain uses TRBV7-2 with TRBJ1-2, with 8 bases fitting TRBD1. The germline CDR1 and CDR2 sequences are SGHTA and FQGNSA. J gave up 4 bases and V 5 bases, and 18 bases lay outside the gene matches. CDR3 size: 18 residues. The CDR3 DNA reads TGTGCCAGCAGCGCCAGCACGGTGGCAGGGGGCTATGGCTATGGCTACACCTTC. It translates to CASSASTVAGGYGYGYTF.

The gene calls are TRBV2 and TRBJ2-5; no clear D gene. The CDR3 is 14 amino acids. V lost 4 bases and J lost 4, with 13 bases in between. Germline V gene data show CDR1 as SNHLY and CDR2 as FYNNEI. DNA for the CDR3: TGTGCCAGCAGTGCACGGGTGGTTGGAGAGACCCAGTACTTC. It is translated as CASSARVVGETQYF. Supplemented by reference TRBV2 and TRBJ2-5, the full variable domain reads EPEVTQTPSHQVTQMGQEVILRCVPISNHLYFYWYRQILGQKVEFLVSFYNNEISEKSEIFDDQFSVERPDGSNFTLKIRSTKLEDSAMYFCASSARVVGETQYFGPGTRLLVL.

The chain is built from TRBV25-1 and TRBJ1-3, with D possibly matching TRBD1 (5 bases). The CDR3 covers 15 residues. Germline values: CDR1 MGHDK, CDR2 SYGVNS. V was clipped by 6 bases and J by 0 bases, with 12 bases between them. As DNA, the CDR3 is TGTGCCAGCAGCCCGGGGGAAGACTCTGGAAACACCATATATTTT. Its translation: CASSPGEDSGNTIYF.

In DNA, the CDR3 is TGCGCCAGCAGCCGAATTGGCGGCGCGGAGATCTACGAGCAGTACTTC. It translates to CASSRIGGAEIYEQYF. The gene calls are TRBV5-1 and TRBJ2-7; no clear D. CDR1 and CDR2 from the germline V gene are SGHRS and YFSETQ. V was pared by 4 bases and J by 3 bases, with 20 bases between. CDR3 length: 16 amino acids.

V and J are TRBV5-1 and TRBJ2-2; D unclear. The germline V gene encodes CDR1 SGHRS and CDR2 YFSETQ. Trimming cost V 3 bases and J 5 bases, with 14 bases left between them. The CDR3 extends over 15 amino acids. The CDR3: CASSSTVKLTGELFF. DNA of the CDR3: TGCGCCAGCAGCTCAACAGTTAAGCTAACCGGGGAGCTGTTTTTT.

The J gene is TRBJ2-3, the V gene TRBV27; weak D call: TRBD2 (6 bases). V was pared by 5 bases and J by 1 base, with 16 bases between. Germline V CDR1 and CDR2: MNHEY, SMNVEV (reference sequence). This CDR3 has 16 amino acids. CDR3 DNA: TGTGCCAGCAGTGCATCGGTGTGGGGGGGCACAGATACGCAGTATTTT. Residues: CASSASVWGGTDTQYF.

The CDR3 DNA is TGTGCCTGGCTACAGGGGGCGGCTGGCTACACCTTC. It translates to CAWLQGAAGYTF. This chain uses TRBV30 with TRBJ1-2, with 9 positions matching TRBD1. This CDR3 is 12 amino acids long. CDR1 is GTSNPN, CDR2 SVGIG, per germline (reference sequence). J gave up 7 bases and V 5 bases, and 5 bases lay outside the gene matches. The full variable domain, its missing parts supplied by reference TRBV30 and TRBJ1-2, is SQTIHQWPATLVQPVGSPLSLECTVEGTSNPNLYWYRQAAGRGLQLLFYSVGIGQISSEVPQNLSASRPQDRQFILSSKKLLLSDSGFYLCAWLQGAAGYTFGSGTRLTVV.

This sequence joins TRBV5-1 and TRBJ2-5; the match to TRBD2 covers 10 bases. CDR3 size: 15 residues. Unmatched junction bases numbered 1, after V lost 2 bases and J lost 0 bases. Germline V gene lookup returns CDR1 SGHRS and CDR2 YFSETQ. The DNA of the CDR3 is TGCGCCAGCAGCTTTAGCGGGAGGAACCAAGAGACCCAGTACTTC. It encodes CASSFSGRNQETQYF. Filled out from reference TRBV5-1 and TRBJ2-5, the complete variable domain reads KAGVTQTPRYLIKTRGQQVTLSCSPISGHRSVSWYQQTPGQGLQFLFEYFSETQRNKGNFPGRFSGRQFSNSRSEMNVSTLELGDSALYLCASSFSGRNQETQYFGPGTRLLVL.

In this sample, this clone turned up a few times. The chain couples TRBV5-1 to TRBJ1-6, with D possibly being TRBD1 (6 bases). V lost 0 bases, J lost 8 bases, and 15 bases lay in between. CDR3 size: 16 residues. The V gene's germline CDR1 is SGHRS and CDR2 YFSETQ. In DNA form, the CDR3 reads TGCGCCAGCAGCTTGGGCATGGGGGCGGCAGATTCACCCCTCCACTTT. This translates into CASSLGMGAADSPLHF.

V is TRBV29-1 and J is TRBJ1-2; 11 positions agree with TRBD1. The germline V gene has CDR1 SQVTM and CDR2 ANQGSEA. The CDR3 consists of 15 residues. V dropped 7 bases and J dropped 1; count of bases not matched to a gene: 8. The CDR3 protein is CSAGQGASLNYGYTF. CDR3 coding DNA: TGCAGCGCCGGACAGGGGGCCAGCCTTAACTATGGCTACACCTTC.

The chain recombines TRBV6-5 with TRBJ1-5, with TRBD1 identical over 9 bases. The length of the CDR3 is 14 residues. The ends lost 8 bases at V and 9 bases at J; junction bases unmatched: 11. Germline V gene data show CDR1 as MNHEY and CDR2 as SVGAGI. This chain's CDR3 is CASGWGQGIRPQHF. In DNA, the CDR3 is TGTGCCAGCGGCTGGGGACAGGGAATACGGCCCCAGCATTTT.

V and J are TRBV4-2 and TRBJ1-4, with 7 bases matching TRBD1. The germline CDR1 and CDR2 sequences are LGHNA and YNFKEQ. CDR3 length equals 15 residues. V lost 4 bases, J lost 4 bases, and 6 bases stayed unmatched. CDR3 region: CASSPEGQNNEKLFF. The CDR3 coding sequence is TGTGCCAGCAGCCCTGAGGGACAGAATAATGAAAAACTGTTTTTT.

This chain joins TRBV5-4 and TRBJ2-5; TRBD2 agrees at 7 bases. Unmatched junction bases numbered 3, after V lost 4 bases and J lost 3 bases. The germline CDR1 and CDR2 sequences are SGHNT and YYREEE (reference sequence). The CDR3 extends over 13 amino acids. CDR3 protein: CASSLSGKETQYF. CDR3 sequence (DNA): TGTGCCAGCAGCCTCAGCGGGAAAGAGACCCAGTACTTC.